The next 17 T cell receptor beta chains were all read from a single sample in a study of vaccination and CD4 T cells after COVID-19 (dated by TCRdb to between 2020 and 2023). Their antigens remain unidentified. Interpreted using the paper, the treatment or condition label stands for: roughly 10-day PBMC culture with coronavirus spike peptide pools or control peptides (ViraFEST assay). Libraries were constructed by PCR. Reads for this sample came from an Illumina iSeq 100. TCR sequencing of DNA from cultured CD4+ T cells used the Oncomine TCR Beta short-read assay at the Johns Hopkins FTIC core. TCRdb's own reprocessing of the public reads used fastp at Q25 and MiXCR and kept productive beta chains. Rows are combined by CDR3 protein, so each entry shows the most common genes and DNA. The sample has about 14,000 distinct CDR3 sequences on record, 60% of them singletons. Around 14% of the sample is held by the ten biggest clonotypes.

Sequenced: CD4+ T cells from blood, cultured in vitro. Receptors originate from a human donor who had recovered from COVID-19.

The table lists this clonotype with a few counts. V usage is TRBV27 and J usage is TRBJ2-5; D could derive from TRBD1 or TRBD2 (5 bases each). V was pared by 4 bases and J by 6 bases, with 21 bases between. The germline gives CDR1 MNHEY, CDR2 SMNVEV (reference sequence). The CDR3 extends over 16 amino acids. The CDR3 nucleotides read TGTGCCAGCAGTTCACTCCGGGACGGACGTGGAAAGACCCAGTACTTC. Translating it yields CASSSLRDGRGKTQYF.

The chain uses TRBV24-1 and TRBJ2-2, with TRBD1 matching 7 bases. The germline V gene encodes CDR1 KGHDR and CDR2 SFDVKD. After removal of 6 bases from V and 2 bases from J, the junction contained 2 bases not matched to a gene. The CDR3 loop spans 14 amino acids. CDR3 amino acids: CATSYRGNTGELFF. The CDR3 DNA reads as TGTGCCACCAGTTACAGGGGAAACACCGGGGAGCTGTTTTTT.

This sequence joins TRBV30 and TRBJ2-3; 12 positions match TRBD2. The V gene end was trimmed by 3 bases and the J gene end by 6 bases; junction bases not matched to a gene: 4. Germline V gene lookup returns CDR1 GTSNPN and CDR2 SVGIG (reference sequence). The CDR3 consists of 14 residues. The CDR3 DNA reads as TGTGCCTGGAGGCTAGCGGGAGGGAGGGATACGCAGTATTTT. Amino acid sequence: CAWRLAGGRDTQYF.

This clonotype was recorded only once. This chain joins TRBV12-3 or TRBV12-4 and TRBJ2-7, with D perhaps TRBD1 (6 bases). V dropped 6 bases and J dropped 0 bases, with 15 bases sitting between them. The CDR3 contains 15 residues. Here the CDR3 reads CASRPSGTYSYEQYF. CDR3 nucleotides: TGTGCCAGCAGACCCTCCGGGACATACTCCTACGAGCAGTACTTC.

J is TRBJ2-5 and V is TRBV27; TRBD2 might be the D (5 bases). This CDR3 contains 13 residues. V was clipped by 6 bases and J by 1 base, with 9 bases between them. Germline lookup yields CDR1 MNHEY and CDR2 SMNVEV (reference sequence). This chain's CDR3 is CASRGSAQETQYF. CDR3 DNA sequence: TGTGCCAGCAGGGGTAGCGCCCAAGAGACCCAGTACTTC.

CDR3 amino acids: CASSGVFGGSQETQYF. The CDR3 DNA sequence: TGTGCCAGCAGTGGCGTTTTCGGGGGCAGCCAAGAGACCCAGTACTTC. The chain combines TRBV2 with TRBJ2-5; D tentatively fits TRBD1 or TRBD2 (6 bases each). The V end lost 4 bases, the J end lost 1 base, and 16 bases lay between the germline ends. The V gene's germline CDR1 is SNHLY and CDR2 FYNNEI. This CDR3 is built from 16 residues.

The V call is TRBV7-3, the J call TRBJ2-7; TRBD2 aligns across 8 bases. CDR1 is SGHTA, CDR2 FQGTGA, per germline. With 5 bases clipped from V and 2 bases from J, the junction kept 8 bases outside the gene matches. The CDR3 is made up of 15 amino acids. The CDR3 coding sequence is TGTGCCAGCAGCCCCACGGGAGGGCCCCCCTACGAGCAGTACTTC. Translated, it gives CASSPTGGPPYEQYF.

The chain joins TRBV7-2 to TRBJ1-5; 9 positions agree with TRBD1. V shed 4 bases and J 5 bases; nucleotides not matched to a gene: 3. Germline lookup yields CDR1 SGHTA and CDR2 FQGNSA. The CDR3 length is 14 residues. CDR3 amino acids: CASSYRGRDQPQHF. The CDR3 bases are TGTGCCAGCAGCTACAGGGGGCGCGATCAGCCCCAGCATTTT.

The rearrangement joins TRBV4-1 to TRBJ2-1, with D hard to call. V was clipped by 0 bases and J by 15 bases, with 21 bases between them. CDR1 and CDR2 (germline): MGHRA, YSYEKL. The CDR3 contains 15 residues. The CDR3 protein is CASSQEFRQPFSTFF. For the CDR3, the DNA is TGCGCCAGCAGCCAAGAGTTTAGGCAGCCCTTTTCGACGTTCTTC.

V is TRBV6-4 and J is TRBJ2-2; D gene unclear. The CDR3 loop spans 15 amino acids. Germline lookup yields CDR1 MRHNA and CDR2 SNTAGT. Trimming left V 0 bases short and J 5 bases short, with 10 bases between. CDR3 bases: TGTGCCAGCAGTGACTCGAAAGTGGGGACCGGGGAGCTGTTTTTT. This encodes CASSDSKVGTGELFF.

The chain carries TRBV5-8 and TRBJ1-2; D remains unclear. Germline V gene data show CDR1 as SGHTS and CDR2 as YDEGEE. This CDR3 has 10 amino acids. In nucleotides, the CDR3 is TGTAACGGTGACCTCTATGGCTACACCTTC. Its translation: CNGDLYGYTF.

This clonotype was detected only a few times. CDR3 region: CASQDRADGGGYTF. In nucleotides, the CDR3 is TGTGCCAGCCAAGACAGGGCCGATGGGGGTGGCTACACCTTC. V and J are TRBV6-1 and TRBJ1-2; 7 positions agree with TRBD1. The V segment lost 8 bases and the J segment 7 bases; nucleotides outside the gene matches: 13. The germline gives CDR1 MNHNS, CDR2 SASEGT. This CDR3 has 14 residues.

CDR3 sequence: CASSRRGQQGNSPLHF. DNA of the CDR3: TGTGCCAGTAGCCGAAGGGGCCAACAGGGTAATTCACCCCTCCACTTT. The chain has TRBV19 and TRBJ1-6, with a tentative D call TRBD1 (6 bases). The germline V gene has CDR1 LNHDA and CDR2 SQIVND (reference sequence). The CDR3 loop spans 16 amino acids. V lost 6 bases to trimming and J lost 6 bases, with 18 bases between them.

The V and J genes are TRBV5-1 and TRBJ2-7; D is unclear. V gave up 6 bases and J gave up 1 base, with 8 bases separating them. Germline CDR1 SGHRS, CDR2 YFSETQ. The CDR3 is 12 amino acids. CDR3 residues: CASKDGSYEQYF. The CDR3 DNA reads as TGCGCCAGCAAGGACGGATCCTACGAGCAGTACTTC.

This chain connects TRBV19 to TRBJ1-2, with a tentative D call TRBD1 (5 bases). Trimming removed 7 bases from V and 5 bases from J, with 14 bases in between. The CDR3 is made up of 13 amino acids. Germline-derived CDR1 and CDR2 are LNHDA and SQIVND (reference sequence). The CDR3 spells CASTPGLLYGYTF. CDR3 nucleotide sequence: TGTGCCAGTACCCCGGGACTGCTATATGGCTACACCTTC.

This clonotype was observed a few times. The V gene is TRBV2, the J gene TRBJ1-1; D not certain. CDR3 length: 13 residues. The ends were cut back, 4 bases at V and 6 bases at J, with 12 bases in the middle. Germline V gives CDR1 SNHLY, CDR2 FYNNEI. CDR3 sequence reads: CASSAGPVPEAFF. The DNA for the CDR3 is TGTGCCAGCAGTGCCGGCCCGGTCCCTGAAGCTTTCTTT.

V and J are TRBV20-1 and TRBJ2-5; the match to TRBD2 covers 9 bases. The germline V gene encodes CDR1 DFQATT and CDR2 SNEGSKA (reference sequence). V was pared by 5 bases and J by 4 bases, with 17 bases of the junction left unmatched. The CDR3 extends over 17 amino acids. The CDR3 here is CSAAKEDSGSPRETQYF. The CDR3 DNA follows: TGCAGTGCTGCTAAGGAGGATAGCGGGAGTCCTCGAGAGACCCAGTACTTC.